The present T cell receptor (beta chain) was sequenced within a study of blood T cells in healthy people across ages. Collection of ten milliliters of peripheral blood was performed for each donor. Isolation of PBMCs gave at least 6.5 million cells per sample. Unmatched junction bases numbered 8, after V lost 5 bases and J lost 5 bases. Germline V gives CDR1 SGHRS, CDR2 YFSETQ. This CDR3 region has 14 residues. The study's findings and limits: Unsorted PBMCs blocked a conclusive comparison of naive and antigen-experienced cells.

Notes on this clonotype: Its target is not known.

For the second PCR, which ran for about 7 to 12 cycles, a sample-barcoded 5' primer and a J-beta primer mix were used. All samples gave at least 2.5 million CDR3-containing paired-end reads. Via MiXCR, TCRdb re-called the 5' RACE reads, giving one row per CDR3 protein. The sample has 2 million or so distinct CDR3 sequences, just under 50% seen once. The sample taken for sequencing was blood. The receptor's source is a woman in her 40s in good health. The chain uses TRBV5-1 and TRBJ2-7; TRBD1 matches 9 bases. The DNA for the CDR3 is TGCGCCAGCAGTACCCGACAGGGGGGCCACGAGCAGTACTTC. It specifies CASSTRQGGHEQYF.